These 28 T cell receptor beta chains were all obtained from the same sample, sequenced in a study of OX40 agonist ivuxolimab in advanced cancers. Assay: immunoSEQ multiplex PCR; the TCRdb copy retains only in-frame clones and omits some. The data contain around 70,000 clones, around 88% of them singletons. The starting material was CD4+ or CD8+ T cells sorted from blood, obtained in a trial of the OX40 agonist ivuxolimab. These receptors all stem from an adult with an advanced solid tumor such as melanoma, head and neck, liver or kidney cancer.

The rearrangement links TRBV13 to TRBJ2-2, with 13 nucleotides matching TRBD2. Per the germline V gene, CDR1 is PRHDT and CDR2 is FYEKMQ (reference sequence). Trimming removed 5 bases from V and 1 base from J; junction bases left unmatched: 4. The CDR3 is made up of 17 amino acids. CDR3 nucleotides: TGTGCCAGCAGCGAGACTAGCGGGGGGCGGAACACCGGGGAGCTGTTTTTT. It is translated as CASSETSGGRNTGELFF.

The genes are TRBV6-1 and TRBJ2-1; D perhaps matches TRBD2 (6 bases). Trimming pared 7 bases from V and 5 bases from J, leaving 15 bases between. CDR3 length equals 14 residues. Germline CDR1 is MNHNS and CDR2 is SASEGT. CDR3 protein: CASIRSSVDNEQFF. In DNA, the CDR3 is TGTGCCAGCATTAGGTCTAGCGTTGACAATGAGCAGTTCTTC.

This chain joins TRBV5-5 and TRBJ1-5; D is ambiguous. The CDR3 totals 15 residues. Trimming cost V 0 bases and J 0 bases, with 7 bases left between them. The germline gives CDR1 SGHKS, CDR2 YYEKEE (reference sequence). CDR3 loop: CASSLEQHSNQPQHF. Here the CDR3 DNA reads TGTGCCAGCAGCTTGGAACAGCATAGCAATCAGCCCCAGCATTTT.

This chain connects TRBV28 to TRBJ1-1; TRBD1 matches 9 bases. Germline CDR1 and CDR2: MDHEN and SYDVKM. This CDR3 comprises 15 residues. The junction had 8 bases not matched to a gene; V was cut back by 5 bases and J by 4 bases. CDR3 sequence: CASSPGTGTGTEAFF. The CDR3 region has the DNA TGTGCCAGCAGTCCCGGGACAGGGACGGGCACTGAAGCTTTCTTT.

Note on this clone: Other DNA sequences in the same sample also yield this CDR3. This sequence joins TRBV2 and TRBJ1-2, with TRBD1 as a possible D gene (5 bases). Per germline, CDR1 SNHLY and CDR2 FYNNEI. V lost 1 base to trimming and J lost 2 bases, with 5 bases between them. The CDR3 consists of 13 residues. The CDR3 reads CASSEDRNYGYTF. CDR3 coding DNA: TGTGCCAGCAGTGAAGACAGGAACTATGGCTACACCTTC.

The CDR3 is CASSGGQGLTNEKLFF. The CDR3 nucleotides read TGTGCCAGTAGTGGGGGACAGGGGTTGACTAATGAAAAACTGTTTTTT. The genes are TRBV19 and TRBJ1-4, with TRBD1 identical over 10 bases. V shed 5 bases and J 2 bases; nucleotides not matched to a gene: 5. This CDR3 spans 16 amino acids. Germline V gene sequence: CDR1 LNHDA, CDR2 SQIVND (reference sequence).

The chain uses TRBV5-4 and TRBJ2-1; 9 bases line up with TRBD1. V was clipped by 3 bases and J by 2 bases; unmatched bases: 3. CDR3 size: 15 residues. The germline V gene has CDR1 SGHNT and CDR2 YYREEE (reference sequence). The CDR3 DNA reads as TGTGCCAGCAGCTCGGGACAGGGCACCTACAATGAGCAGTTCTTC. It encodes CASSSGQGTYNEQFF.

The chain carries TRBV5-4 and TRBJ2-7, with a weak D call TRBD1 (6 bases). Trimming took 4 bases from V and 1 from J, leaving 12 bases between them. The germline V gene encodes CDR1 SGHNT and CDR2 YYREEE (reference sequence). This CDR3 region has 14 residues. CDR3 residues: CASSLGTLSYEQYF. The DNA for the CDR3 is TGTGCCAGCAGCCTCGGGACATTATCCTACGAGCAGTACTTC.

The CDR3 is CASRPGISNQPQHF. The CDR3 nucleotides are TGTGCCAGCAGGCCCGGGATTAGCAATCAGCCCCAGCATTTT. The rearrangement links TRBV28 to TRBJ1-5; the D is unclear. CDR1 is MDHEN and CDR2 is SYDVKM in the germline V gene. V lost 6 bases, J lost 0 bases, and 9 bases lay in between. The CDR3 totals 14 residues.

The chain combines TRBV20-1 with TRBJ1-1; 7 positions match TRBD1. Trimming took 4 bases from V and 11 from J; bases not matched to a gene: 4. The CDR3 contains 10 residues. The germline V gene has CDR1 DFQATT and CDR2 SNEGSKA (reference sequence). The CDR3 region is CSAKGQWAFF. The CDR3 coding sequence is TGCAGTGCTAAGGGACAGTGGGCTTTCTTT.

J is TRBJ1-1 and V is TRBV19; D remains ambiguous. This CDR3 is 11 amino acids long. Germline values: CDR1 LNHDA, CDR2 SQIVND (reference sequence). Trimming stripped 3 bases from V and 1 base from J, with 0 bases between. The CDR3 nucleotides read TGTGCCAGTAGTATGAACACTGAAGCTTTCTTT. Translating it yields CASSMNTEAFF.

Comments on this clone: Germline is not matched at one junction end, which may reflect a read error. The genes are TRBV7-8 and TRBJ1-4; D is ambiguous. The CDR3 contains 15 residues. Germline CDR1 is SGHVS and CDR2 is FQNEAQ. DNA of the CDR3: TGTACCAGCAGCTTTGGTCGGGGAAAGAATGAAAAACTGTTTTTT. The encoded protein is CTSSFGRGKNEKLFF.

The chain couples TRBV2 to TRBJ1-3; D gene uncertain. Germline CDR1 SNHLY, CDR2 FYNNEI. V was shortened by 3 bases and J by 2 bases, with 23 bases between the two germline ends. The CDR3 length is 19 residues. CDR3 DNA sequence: TGTGCCAGCAGTGATCTATCCTGGAGAAGGGAGAAGGCTGGAAACACCATATATTTT. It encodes CASSDLSWRREKAGNTIYF.

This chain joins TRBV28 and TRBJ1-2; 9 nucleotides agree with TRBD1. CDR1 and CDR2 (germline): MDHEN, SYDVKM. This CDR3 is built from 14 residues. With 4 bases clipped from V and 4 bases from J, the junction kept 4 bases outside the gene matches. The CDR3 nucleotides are TGTGCCAGCAGTTCCGGACAGGGGCTCTATGGCTACACCTTC. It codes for CASSSGQGLYGYTF.

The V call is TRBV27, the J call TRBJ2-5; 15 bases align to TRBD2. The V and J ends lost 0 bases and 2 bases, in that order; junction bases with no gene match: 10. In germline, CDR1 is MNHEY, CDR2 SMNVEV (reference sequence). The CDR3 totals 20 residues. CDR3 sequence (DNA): TGTGCCAGCAGTTTATCGGCGCCGGGACTAGCGGGGGGCCGGCAAGAGACCCAGTACTTC. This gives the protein CASSLSAPGLAGGRQETQYF.

The CDR3 here is CASSPQDRGANTEAFF. DNA for the CDR3: TGTGCCAGCTCACCTCAGGACAGGGGCGCGAACACTGAAGCTTTCTTT. The J gene is TRBJ1-1, the V gene TRBV18, with 9 bases identical to TRBD1. CDR3 size: 16 residues. Germline loops: CDR1 KGHSH, CDR2 LQKENI. The V and J ends lost 3 bases and 1 base, in that order; junction bases with no gene match: 6.

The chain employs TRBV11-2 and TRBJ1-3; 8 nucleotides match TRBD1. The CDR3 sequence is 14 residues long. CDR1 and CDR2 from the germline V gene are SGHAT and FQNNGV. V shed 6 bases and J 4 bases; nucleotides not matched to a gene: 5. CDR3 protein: CASRLRGQGNTIYF. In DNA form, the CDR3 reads TGTGCCAGCAGGCTCAGGGGGCAAGGAAACACCATATATTTT.

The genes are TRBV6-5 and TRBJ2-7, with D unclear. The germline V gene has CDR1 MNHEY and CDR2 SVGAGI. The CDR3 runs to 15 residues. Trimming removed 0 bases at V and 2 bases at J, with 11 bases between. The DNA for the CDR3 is TGTGCCAGCAGTTACTCAATGTTTGGCACCTACGAGCAGTACTTC. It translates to CASSYSMFGTYEQYF.

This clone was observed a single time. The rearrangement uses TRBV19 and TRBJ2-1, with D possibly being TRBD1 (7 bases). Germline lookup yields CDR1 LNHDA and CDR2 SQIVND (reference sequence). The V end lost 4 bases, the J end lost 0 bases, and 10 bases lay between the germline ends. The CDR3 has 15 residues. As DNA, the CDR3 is TGTGCCAGTAGTACTCAGGGGGGCTCCTACAATGAGCAGTTCTTC. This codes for CASSTQGGSYNEQFF.

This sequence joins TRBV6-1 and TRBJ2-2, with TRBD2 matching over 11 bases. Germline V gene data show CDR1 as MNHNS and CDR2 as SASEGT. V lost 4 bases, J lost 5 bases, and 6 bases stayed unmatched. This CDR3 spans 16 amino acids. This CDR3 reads CASSGISGGATGELFF. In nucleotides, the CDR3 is TGTGCCAGCAGTGGCATTAGCGGGGGGGCGACCGGGGAGCTGTTTTTT.

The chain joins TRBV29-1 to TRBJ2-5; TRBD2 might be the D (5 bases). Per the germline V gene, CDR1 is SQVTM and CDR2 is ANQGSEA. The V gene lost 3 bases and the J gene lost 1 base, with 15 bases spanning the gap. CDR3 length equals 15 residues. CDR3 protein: CSVDRTGLLQETQYF. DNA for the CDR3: TGCAGCGTTGACCGAACGGGGTTACTCCAAGAGACCCAGTACTTC.

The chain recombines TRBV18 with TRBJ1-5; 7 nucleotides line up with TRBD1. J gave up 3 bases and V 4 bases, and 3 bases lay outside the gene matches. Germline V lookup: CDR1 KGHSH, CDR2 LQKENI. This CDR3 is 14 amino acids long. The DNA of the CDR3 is TGTGCCAGCTCACTGGGACAGTCCAATCAGCCCCAGCATTTT. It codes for CASSLGQSNQPQHF.

The CDR3 DNA follows: TGCGCCAGCAGTCACGACAGCGACTACGAGCAGTACTTC. Protein sequence: CASSHDSDYEQYF. The V call is TRBV23-1, the J call TRBJ2-7, with D maybe TRBD1 (5 bases). TRBV23-1 carries the ORF label, with uncertain function. V shed 3 bases and J shed 3 bases, with 9 bases lying between them. The CDR3 has 13 residues.

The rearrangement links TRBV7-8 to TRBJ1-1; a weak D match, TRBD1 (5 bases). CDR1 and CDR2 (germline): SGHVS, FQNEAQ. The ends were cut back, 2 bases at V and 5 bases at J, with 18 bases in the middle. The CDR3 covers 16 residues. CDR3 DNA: TGTGCCAGCAGCTTAAGGAAACAGGTCGCGGGAACTGAAGCTTTCTTT. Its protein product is CASSLRKQVAGTEAFF. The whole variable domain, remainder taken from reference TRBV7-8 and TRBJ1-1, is GAGVSQSPRYKVAKRGQDVALRCDPISGHVSLFWYQQALGQGPEFLTYFQNEAQLDKSGLPSDRFFAERPEGSVSTLKIQRTQQEDSAVYLCASSLRKQVAGTEAFFGQGTRLTVV.

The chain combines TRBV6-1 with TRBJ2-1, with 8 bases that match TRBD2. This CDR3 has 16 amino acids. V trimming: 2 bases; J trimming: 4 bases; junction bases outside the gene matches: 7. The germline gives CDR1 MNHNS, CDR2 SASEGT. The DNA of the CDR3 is TGTGCCAGCAGTGAATTGTGGGCGGGGGGATACAATGAGCAGTTCTTC. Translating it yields CASSELWAGGYNEQFF.

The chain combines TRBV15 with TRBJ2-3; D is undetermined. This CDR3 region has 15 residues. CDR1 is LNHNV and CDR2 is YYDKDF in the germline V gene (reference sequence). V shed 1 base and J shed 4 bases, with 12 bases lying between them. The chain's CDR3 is CATSRVPSSSDTQYF. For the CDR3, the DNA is TGTGCCACCAGCAGAGTCCCTAGTAGTTCAGATACGCAGTATTTT.

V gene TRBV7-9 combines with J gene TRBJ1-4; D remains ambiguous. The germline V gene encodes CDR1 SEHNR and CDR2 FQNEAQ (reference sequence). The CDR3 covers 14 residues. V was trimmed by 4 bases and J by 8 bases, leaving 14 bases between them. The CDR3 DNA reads TGTGCCAGCAGCTCCCGGACCTTGGGCGAAAAACTGTTTTTT. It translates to CASSSRTLGEKLFF. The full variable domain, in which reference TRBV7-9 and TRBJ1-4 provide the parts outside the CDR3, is DTGVSQNPRHKITKRGQNVTFRCDPISEHNRLYWYRQTLGQGPEFLTYFQNEAQLEKSRLLSDRFSAERPKGSFSTLEIQRTEQGDSAMYLCASSSRTLGEKLFFGSGTQLSVL.

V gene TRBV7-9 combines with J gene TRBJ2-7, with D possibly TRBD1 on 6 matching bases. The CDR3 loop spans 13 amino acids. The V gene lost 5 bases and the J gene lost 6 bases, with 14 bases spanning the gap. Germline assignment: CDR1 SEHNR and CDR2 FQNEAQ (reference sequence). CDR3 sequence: CASSLEQGSEQYF. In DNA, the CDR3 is TGTGCCAGCAGCCTCGAACAGGGATCCGAGCAGTACTTC.